Following are 3 T cell receptor beta chains from one sample sequenced in a study of T cells in Graves' hyperthyroidism and ophthalmopathy. Researchers amplified the TCR beta CDR3 regions from RNA transcripts. In the first-round RT-PCR of the TCR CDR3, the HTBI primer set was used. Via MiXCR, TCRdb re-called the multiplex PCR reads, giving one row per CDR3 protein. The table shows fewer than 250,000 distinct CDR3 sequences, with around 15% occurring only once. The material sequenced was blood. All receptors derive from a woman under 30 with Graves' ophthalmopathy.

This clonotype was detected ten times or more. The chain uses TRBV28 and TRBJ2-7; 7 positions agree with TRBD1. V dropped 7 bases and J dropped 3; count of bases not matched to a gene: 6. The CDR3 spans 13 residues. In germline, CDR1 is MDHEN, CDR2 SYDVKM. For the CDR3, the DNA is TGTGCCAGCAAGGACAGGAGTTTCTACGAGCAGTACTTC. Translated: CASKDRSFYEQYF.

This clonotype was seen ten or more times. The chain has TRBV7-9 and TRBJ2-7; 13 bases line up with TRBD2. Germline-derived CDR1 and CDR2 are SEHNR and FQNEAQ (reference sequence). The ends lost 1 base at V and 7 bases at J; junction bases unmatched: 1. The CDR3 contains 14 residues. The CDR3 is CASSLVLAGGEQYF. In DNA, the CDR3 is TGTGCCAGCAGCTTAGTACTAGCGGGAGGGGAGCAGTACTTC.

This clonotype occurred many times. This chain uses TRBV20-1 with TRBJ2-5; TRBD1 aligns across 9 bases. This CDR3 region has 15 residues. The V segment lost 6 bases and the J segment 4 bases; nucleotides outside the gene matches: 12. From germline, CDR1 is DFQATT and CDR2 SNEGSKA (reference sequence). CDR3 loop: CSATSLVTGGETQYF. The CDR3 DNA follows: TGCAGTGCGACGTCCCTCGTGACAGGGGGAGAGACCCAGTACTTC.